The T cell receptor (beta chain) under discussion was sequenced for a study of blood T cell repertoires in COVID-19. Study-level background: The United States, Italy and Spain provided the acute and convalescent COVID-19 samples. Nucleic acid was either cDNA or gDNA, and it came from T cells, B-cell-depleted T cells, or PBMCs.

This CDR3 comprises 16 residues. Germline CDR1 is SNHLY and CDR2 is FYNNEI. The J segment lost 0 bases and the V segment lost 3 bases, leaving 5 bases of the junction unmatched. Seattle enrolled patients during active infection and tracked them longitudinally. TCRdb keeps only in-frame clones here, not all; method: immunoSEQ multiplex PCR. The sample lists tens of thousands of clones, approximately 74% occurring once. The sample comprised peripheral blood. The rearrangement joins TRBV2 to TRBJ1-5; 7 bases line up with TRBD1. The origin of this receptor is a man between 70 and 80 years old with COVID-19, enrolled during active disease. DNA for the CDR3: TGTGCCAGCAGTGACCTACAGGGGAATAGCAATCAGCCCCAGCATTTT. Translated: CASSDLQGNSNQPQHF.